This T cell receptor beta chain was captured in a study of radiotherapy plus CTLA-4 blockade in lung cancer. Data came from immunoSEQ multiplex PCR; TCRdb stores just in-frame clones and leaves some out. The sample shows approximately 98,000 clones, 82% of them seen only once. The sequence came from a human donor with non-small cell lung cancer who had a partial response to radiotherapy plus ipilimumab. Here the sequenced sample was peripheral blood, taken from a patient treated with radiotherapy plus ipilimumab.

The CDR3 sequence is CASSRMREAELFF. DNA of the CDR3: TGTGCCAGCAGCCGCATGCGGGAGGCCGAGCTGTTTTTT. The chain uses TRBV14 and TRBJ2-2; 8 nucleotides agree with TRBD2. Germline V gene data show CDR1 as SGHDN and CDR2 as FVKESK. The trim removed 4 bases at V and 11 bases at J, leaving 6 bases unmatched. The CDR3 extends over 13 amino acids. The whole variable domain, remainder taken from reference TRBV14 and TRBJ2-2, is EAGVTQFPSHSVIEKGQTVTLRCDPISGHDNLYWYRRVMGKEIKFLLHFVKESKQDESGMPNNRFLAERTGGTYSTLKVQPAELEDSGVYFCASSRMREAELFFGEGSRLTVL.